This TCR beta chain is drawn from a study of T cell repertoires in cytomegalovirus infection. Study-wide context: Indications of both CMV infection and matching HLA type were provided by public TCR beta signatures.

Via MiXCR, TCRdb re-called the reads, giving one row per CDR3 protein. The table has approximately 500,000 distinct CDR3 sequences, about 15% seen once. Findings and limits, study-wide: HLA-C-restricted CMV-specific TCR beta clonotypes prevailed in the ex vivo response.

With 2 bases clipped from V and 2 bases from J, the junction kept 7 bases outside the gene matches. The CDR3 length is 16 residues. Per germline, CDR1 MNHEY and CDR2 SVGAGI. This clonotype was recorded a few times. Its antigen is not known. The V and J genes are TRBV6-5 and TRBJ1-1; 8 positions match TRBD1. This clonotype originated in a human donor in good health (CMV status not recorded). Some clones in this sample may be carry-over from other donors' samples. The sample taken for sequencing was CD8+ T cells from PBMCs. The CDR3 spells CASSYPTGGGNTEAFF. Here the CDR3 DNA reads TGTGCCAGCAGTTACCCCACAGGGGGAGGAAACACTGAAGCTTTCTTT.